These 29 T cell receptor beta chains share one sample of origin, sequenced in a study of blood T cells in healthy people across ages. Then a second PCR, running roughly 7 to 11 cycles, was carried out with a sample-barcoded 5' primer and a J-beta primer mix. TCRdb redid the calling of the 5' RACE reads with MiXCR, one entry per CDR3 protein. The top ten hold roughly 24% of the sample, which has hundreds of thousands of distinct CDR3 sequences, about 56% seen once. Sequenced sample: blood. Every receptor here comes from a man aged 40-49 years in good health.

The rearrangement uses TRBV9 and TRBJ2-3; TRBD2 aligns across 8 bases. V trimming: 0 bases; J trimming: 0 bases; junction bases outside the gene matches: 6. The germline gives CDR1 SGDLS, CDR2 YYNGEE. The CDR3 runs 17 residues. In DNA form, the CDR3 reads TGTGCCAGCAGCGTAGCTCCAGCGGGGGTTAGCACAGATACGCAGTATTTT. This codes for CASSVAPAGVSTDTQYF. Together with reference TRBV9 and TRBJ2-3, the CDR3 gives the full variable domain: DSGVTQTPKHLITATGQRVTLRCSPRSGDLSVYWYQQSLDQGLQFLIQYYNGEERAKGNILERFSAQQFPDLHSELNLSSLELGDSALYFCASSVAPAGVSTDTQYFGPGTRLTVL.

The chain is built from TRBV5-6 and TRBJ1-1; a possible D gene is TRBD1 (6 bases). The ends were cut back, 4 bases at V and 8 bases at J, with 27 bases in the middle. CDR1 and CDR2 from the germline V gene are SGHDT and YYEEEE. The CDR3 has 17 residues. DNA of the CDR3: TGTGCCAGCAGCGCCCTAGGGGACACCCGGCAGCTTGTAGAAGCTTTCTTT. Its translation is CASSALGDTRQLVEAFF. Full variable domain (missing parts from reference TRBV5-6 and TRBJ1-1): DAGVTQSPTHLIKTRGQQVTLRCSPKSGHDTVSWYQQALGQGPQFIFQYYEEEERQRGNFPDRFSGHQFPNYSSELNVNALLLGDSALYLCASSALGDTRQLVEAFFGQGTRLTVV.

This clonotype was detected once. The chain links TRBV20-1 to TRBJ2-1; 8 bases align to TRBD2. Germline values: CDR1 DFQATT, CDR2 SNEGSKA (reference sequence). Trimming took 2 bases from V and 6 from J; bases not matched to a gene: 9. The CDR3 has 15 residues. Here the CDR3 DNA reads TGCAGTGCTAGACGTCGCCGGGGGGGCTTCAATGAGCAGTTCTTC. Its protein product is CSARRRRGGFNEQFF.

This clonotype was counted only a few times. The chain employs TRBV13 and TRBJ2-5, with a tentative D call TRBD2 (6 bases). V shed 0 bases and J shed 5 bases, with 10 bases lying between them. CDR3 length: 14 residues. Germline assignment: CDR1 PRHDT and CDR2 FYEKMQ (reference sequence). The CDR3 sequence is CASSLGRRGETQYF. DNA of the CDR3: TGTGCCAGCAGCTTAGGACGGAGGGGTGAGACCCAGTACTTC. Supplemented by reference TRBV13 and TRBJ2-5, the full variable domain reads AAGVIQSPRHLIKEKRETATLKCYPIPRHDTVYWYQQGPGQDPQFLISFYEKMQSDKGSIPDRFSAQQFSDYHSELNMSSLELGDSALYFCASSLGRRGETQYFGPGTRLLVL.

The chain combines TRBV7-2 with TRBJ2-6, with a weak D call TRBD1 (6 bases). The CDR3 is 15 amino acids. Trimming removed 2 bases at V and 4 bases at J, with 9 bases between. Germline assignment: CDR1 SGHTA and CDR2 FQGNSA. The CDR3, as DNA: TGTGCCAGCAGCTTACAGGGGCTCGGGGCCAACGTCCTGACTTTC. This codes for CASSLQGLGANVLTF.

This clonotype has a handful of counts. The J gene is TRBJ1-2, the V gene TRBV4-3; 8 nucleotides match TRBD1. Germline V gene sequence: CDR1 LGHNA, CDR2 YSLEER. The V and J ends lost 1 base and 13 bases, in that order; junction bases with no gene match: 5. CDR3 size: 12 residues. The CDR3 spells CASSQGRTGSTF. The CDR3 DNA sequence: TGCGCCAGCAGCCAAGGGCGGACAGGGTCCACCTTC.

The chain links TRBV20-1 to TRBJ2-5; 14 bases match TRBD2. The J call may be wrong; the DNA end is better matched by TRBJ2-7. This CDR3 has 15 amino acids. Per the germline V gene, CDR1 is DFQATT and CDR2 is SNEGSKA (reference sequence). The CDR3, as DNA: TGCAGTGCTAGAGGACTAGCGGGGGGGTCCTACGAGCAGTACTTC. Translated: CSARGLAGGSYEQYF.

The rearrangement links TRBV7-9 to TRBJ1-1; TRBD1 matches at 8 bases. The CDR3 covers 17 residues. Per germline, CDR1 SEHNR and CDR2 FQNEAQ (reference sequence). V lost 5 bases, J lost 6 bases, and 17 bases stayed unmatched. The CDR3 DNA follows: TGTGCCAGCAGCGTAACAGGGGGTCCCGGGGGAATCGCTGAAGCTTTCTTT. Protein sequence: CASSVTGGPGGIAEAFF.

The chain carries TRBV29-1 and TRBJ2-6; D not certain. Trimming cost V 6 bases and J 2 bases, with 11 bases left between them. This CDR3 spans 14 amino acids. CDR1 and CDR2 from the germline V gene are SQVTM and ANQGSEA. CDR3 protein: CSVATSAGANVLTF. CDR3 nucleotides: TGCAGCGTCGCCACATCAGCTGGGGCCAACGTCCTGACTTTC.

The chain carries TRBV29-1 and TRBJ2-5; no reliable D call. CDR3 length: 12 residues. Germline V gene sequence: CDR1 SQVTM, CDR2 ANQGSEA. The germline V and J ends were trimmed by 6 bases and 8 bases, with 16 bases remaining between them. The CDR3 region has the DNA TGCAGCGTCTGGGTTGGGTCAGCTACCCAGTACTTC. Translating gives CSVWVGSATQYF.

The chain employs TRBV7-9 and TRBJ2-7; 7 nucleotides line up with TRBD1. CDR1 is SEHNR, CDR2 FQNEAQ, per germline (reference sequence). J lost 7 bases, V lost 7 bases, and 16 bases had no gene match. The CDR3 is 15 amino acids. The CDR3 DNA reads as TGTGCCAGCACCGTTAGGGTGGACAGGCCCAATGAGCAGTACTTC. Its protein is CASTVRVDRPNEQYF.

The CDR3 is CASSQEWGQETQYF. In DNA, the CDR3 is TGCGCCAGCAGCCAAGAGTGGGGCCAAGAGACCCAGTACTTC. The rearrangement links TRBV4-1 to TRBJ2-5; D is unresolved. CDR1 is MGHRA, CDR2 YSYEKL, per germline. This CDR3 spans 14 amino acids. The ends were cut back, 0 bases at V and 1 base at J, with 6 bases in the middle.

This clonotype appeared a few times. This sequence joins TRBV7-2 and TRBJ2-5, with 10 bases that match TRBD2. Trimming cost V 3 bases and J 3 bases; bases outside gene matches: 13. Per germline, CDR1 SGHTA and CDR2 FQGNSA. The CDR3 sequence is 18 residues long. DNA of the CDR3: TGTGCCAGCAGCTTCGCCCGGCTAGCGGGAGAAAAAGAAGAGACCCAGTACTTC. It codes for CASSFARLAGEKEETQYF. Looking up the rest from reference TRBV7-2 and TRBJ2-5 gives the full variable domain: GAGVSQSPSNKVTEKGKDVELRCDPISGHTALYWYRQSLGQGLEFLIYFQGNSAPDKSGLPSDRFSAERTGGSVSTLTIQRTQQEDSAVYLCASSFARLAGEKEETQYFGPGTRLLVL.

V is TRBV7-2 and J is TRBJ2-1; D gene uncertain. The J call could be wrong; TRBJ2-7 is a better fit for the DNA end. Germline V CDR1 and CDR2: SGHTA, FQGNSA. CDR3 length equals 14 residues. The chain's CDR3 is CASSPRTSYNEQYF. In DNA form, the CDR3 reads TGTGCCAGCAGCCCTCGGACCAGCTACAATGAGCAGTACTTC.

As regards this clonotype: The junction and the germline gene differ at one end; a read error may be behind it. This chain uses TRBV7-2 with TRBJ2-7; 10 bases align to TRBD2. The DNA matches TRBJ2-1 better at its end, which makes the J call doubtful. This CDR3 spans 16 amino acids. CDR1 and CDR2 (germline): SGHTA, FQGNSA. CDR3 residues: CASSVASGRRNNEQFF. The CDR3 DNA is TGTGCCAGCAGCGTAGCTAGCGGGAGAAGAAACAATGAGCAGTTCTTC.

The chain links TRBV27 to TRBJ2-5; D call uncertain. This CDR3 region has 14 residues. CDR1 is MNHEY, CDR2 SMNVEV, per germline (reference sequence). Trimming removed 6 bases at V and 9 bases at J, with 20 bases between. The CDR3 DNA reads as TGTGCCAGCAGCCTCGCGTCCAGCTCTAGGGCCCAGTACTTC. Protein: CASSLASSSRAQYF.

The chain combines TRBV25-1 with TRBJ1-2; 8 bases are a match to TRBD1. The CDR3 sequence is 13 residues long. V lost 10 bases, J lost 7 bases, and 11 bases stayed unmatched. The germline CDR1 and CDR2 sequences are MGHDK and SYGVNS. DNA for the CDR3: TGTGCCACCAAAGACAGGGGAATCTCTGGCTACACCTTC. Its translation: CATKDRGISGYTF.

This clonotype was picked up a small number of times. V is TRBV24-1 and J is TRBJ2-5, with D perhaps TRBD1 or TRBD2 (5 bases each). Germline V gives CDR1 KGHDR, CDR2 SFDVKD. The CDR3 totals 16 residues. V lost 2 bases and J lost 1, with 13 bases in between. The CDR3, as DNA: TGTGCCACCAGTGATTACACGGGGACCGCCCAAGAGACCCAGTACTTC. This gives the protein CATSDYTGTAQETQYF.

The V gene is TRBV4-3, the J gene TRBJ2-7; 7 bases match TRBD1. Trimming took 4 bases from V and 3 from J; bases not matched to a gene: 9. Germline-derived CDR1 and CDR2 are LGHNA and YSLEER. The CDR3 is 15 residues long. CDR3 coding DNA: TGCGCCAGCAGCCGCATGGGGGACAGTGACTACGAGCAGTACTTC. Amino acid sequence: CASSRMGDSDYEQYF.

The chain carries TRBV21-1 and TRBJ2-1; TRBD1 is taken as the D call from the table, unchecked against the DNA. TRBV21-1 is flagged as a pseudogene. The CDR3 runs to 14 residues. The CDR3 is CASSQRDSYNEQFF. The CDR3 DNA reads as TGTGCCAGCAGCCAAAGGGACAGTTACAATGAGCAGTTCTTC.

V usage is TRBV20-1 and J usage is TRBJ2-1, with 10 bases that match TRBD2. In germline, CDR1 is DFQATT, CDR2 SNEGSKA (reference sequence). Losses at the gene ends were 2 bases for V and 6 bases for J; bases not matched to a gene: 10. This CDR3 is 16 amino acids long. This CDR3 reads CSARPLASGGANEQFF. The CDR3 DNA is TGCAGTGCTAGACCTCTTGCGAGCGGGGGGGCCAATGAGCAGTTCTTC.

This clonotype was counted only a few times. V gene TRBV4-3 combines with J gene TRBJ2-3; 8 bases map to TRBD1. In germline, CDR1 is LGHNA, CDR2 YSLEER. Trimming removed 2 bases from V and 1 base from J; junction bases left unmatched: 2. The CDR3 has 15 amino acids. CDR3 nucleotides: TGCGCCAGCAGCCAAAGGGGACAGGGCACAGATACGCAGTATTTT. This translates into CASSQRGQGTDTQYF.

The chain is built from TRBV6-2 or TRBV6-3 and TRBJ1-5, with TRBD1 matching 7 bases. The CDR3 runs 14 residues. From germline, CDR1 is MNHEY and CDR2 SVGEGT. Losses at the gene ends were 8 bases for V and 5 bases for J; bases not matched to a gene: 9. CDR3 sequence reads: CASLPIGGYQPQHF. The CDR3 coding sequence is TGTGCCAGCCTACCCATAGGGGGCTATCAGCCCCAGCATTTT.

This rearrangement joins TRBV2 to TRBJ1-2, with TRBD1 matching 10 bases. Germline V lookup: CDR1 SNHLY, CDR2 FYNNEI. Germline trimming cut 6 bases from V and 8 bases from J; bases unmatched to any gene: 18. This CDR3 spans 17 amino acids. DNA for the CDR3: TGTGCCAGCAGGGCTGGGACAGGGGAACCTTTAACTAGGGGCTACACCTTC. Protein: CASRAGTGEPLTRGYTF. Full variable domain (remainder filled in from reference TRBV2 and TRBJ1-2): EPEVTQTPSHQVTQMGQEVILRCVPISNHLYFYWYRQILGQKVEFLVSFYNNEISEKSEIFDDQFSVERPDGSNFTLKIRSTKLEDSAMYFCASRAGTGEPLTRGYTFGSGTRLTVV.

This clonotype was counted once. The chain is built from TRBV9 and TRBJ2-3; D is undetermined. Germline CDR1 SGDLS, CDR2 YYNGEE. Trimming took off 0 bases at V and 2 bases at J, with 7 bases between the two ends. The CDR3 extends over 14 amino acids. CDR3: CASSVGRYTDTQYF. In DNA form, the CDR3 reads TGTGCCAGCAGCGTAGGGCGGTACACAGATACGCAGTATTTT.

For the CDR3, the DNA is TGCAGCGTTGAGGTCAGAAACTATGGCTACACCTTC. It yields the protein CSVEVRNYGYTF. The chain couples TRBV29-1 to TRBJ1-2; D unresolved. V gave up 3 bases and J gave up 2 bases, with 7 bases separating them. The CDR3 has 12 residues. Germline CDR1 is SQVTM and CDR2 is ANQGSEA.

This clonotype was found a few times. The rearrangement uses TRBV6-1 and TRBJ2-5; D ambiguous. The germline V and J ends were trimmed by 1 base and 0 bases, with 6 bases remaining between them. The germline V gene has CDR1 MNHNS and CDR2 SASEGT. The CDR3 is 14 residues long. The CDR3 DNA reads TGTGCCAGCAGTGAAGTTGGGTACCAAGAGACCCAGTACTTC. It specifies CASSEVGYQETQYF.

The V and J genes are TRBV2 and TRBJ2-2; possibly TRBD1 for D (6 bases). Trimming pared 9 bases from V and 1 base from J, leaving 6 bases between. The CDR3 totals 12 residues. The V gene's germline CDR1 is SNHLY and CDR2 FYNNEI. The CDR3 sequence: CARTGNTGELFF. In DNA, the CDR3 is TGTGCCAGGACAGGGAACACCGGGGAGCTGTTTTTT. Full variable domain (rest looked up from reference TRBV2 and TRBJ2-2): EPEVTQTPSHQVTQMGQEVILRCVPISNHLYFYWYRQILGQKVEFLVSFYNNEISEKSEIFDDQFSVERPDGSNFTLKIRSTKLEDSAMYFCARTGNTGELFFGEGSRLTVL.

The chain links TRBV20-1 to TRBJ2-1; D is tentatively TRBD1 or TRBD2 (5 bases each). The germline CDR1 and CDR2 sequences are DFQATT and SNEGSKA (reference sequence). The CDR3 totals 14 residues. V gave up 7 bases and J gave up 7 bases, with 20 bases separating them. CDR3 amino acids: CSGQPGPEANEQFF. DNA for the CDR3: TGCAGTGGTCAGCCGGGACCAGAGGCAAATGAGCAGTTCTTC.